A selection of T cell receptor beta chains follows, all from one sample in a study of cytomegalovirus exposure and HLA in healthy donors. The data were produced by immunoSEQ multiplex PCR, yet TCRdb's version contains in-frame clones alone and is incomplete. The sample holds roughly 220,000 clones, under 80% seen once. The source material was PBMCs. Receptors originate from a woman in her 30s in good health and CMV-seronegative. Each CDR3 is given with its conserved first and last residue.

V: TRBV19
J: TRBJ2-1
CDR3: CASSIGRDEQFF

V: TRBV27
J: TRBJ2-4
CDR3: CASSLGPANIQYF

V: TRBV30
J: TRBJ1-1
CDR3: CAWTYRANTEAFF

V: TRBV7-2
J: TRBJ1-1
CDR3: CASSPAKGPRGDTEAFF

V: TRBV29-1
J: TRBJ2-1
CDR3: CSVERRGAYNEQFF

V: TRBV11-2
J: TRBJ2-4
CDR3: CASSLDRGFVEGSKNIQYF

V: TRBV7-3
J: TRBJ2-2
CDR3: CASSPRTGGYNTGELFF

V: TRBV5-1
J: TRBJ2-5
CDR3: CASSFGGEETQYF

V: TRBV10-3
J: TRBJ1-5
CDR3: CAITRGEGQPQHF

V: TRBV5-1
J: TRBJ2-1
CDR3: CASSPNVGTSDEQFF

V: TRBV2
J: TRBJ1-5
CDR3: CASSEDSYSNQPQHF

V: TRBV7-9
J: TRBJ1-1
CDR3: CSSSLGGGTNTEAFF

V: TRBV2
J: TRBJ2-7
CDR3: CASSARTGASKYF

V: TRBV5-4
J: TRBJ1-1
CDR3: CASSTGTGRIMNTEAFF

V: TRBV30
J: TRBJ2-7
CDR3: CAWSVPPTGYEQYF

V: TRBV2
J: TRBJ2-2
CDR3: CASSTGGPSTGELFF

V: TRBV6-5
J: TRBJ1-5
CDR3: CASSPQGLSNQPQHF

V: TRBV11-3
J: TRBJ2-2
CDR3: CASSVDLAGNTGELFF

V: TRBV4-2
J: TRBJ1-4
CDR3: CASSQDRELNEKLFF

V: TRBV6-1
J: TRBJ1-5
CDR3: CASMAQGVSNQPQHF

V: TRBV19
J: TRBJ2-3
CDR3: CASSALGGLGDTQYF

V: TRBV5-4
J: TRBJ2-7
CDR3: CASSPSGTSGKLLYEQYF

V: TRBV2
J: TRBJ2-7
CDR3: CASSGNPTESSYEQYF

V: TRBV6-1
J: TRBJ2-7
CDR3: CASSEPGQGSSYEQYF

V: TRBV4-1
J: TRBJ2-7
CDR3: CASSPSGTGSFYEQYF

V: TRBV2
J: TRBJ2-7
CDR3: CASMRREGQYEQYF

V: TRBV5-1
J: TRBJ1-1
CDR3: CASTDSGSTEAFF

V: TRBV10-1
J: TRBJ2-1
CDR3: CASSEVSGGSYNEQFF

V: TRBV6-4
J: TRBJ2-2
CDR3: CASIRGSGELFF

V: TRBV29-1
J: TRBJ1-1
CDR3: CSLTGGTEAFF

V: TRBV30
J: TRBJ1-3
CDR3: CAWAQGFGNTIYF

V: TRBV7-9
J: TRBJ2-3
CDR3: CASSARSASQVTDTQYF

V: TRBV6-6
J: TRBJ1-1
CDR3: CASTPGGGTEAFF

V: TRBV6-5
J: TRBJ2-5
CDR3: CASSYSSGGQETQYF

V: TRBV7-8
J: TRBJ2-7
CDR3: CASSYNRDIVYEQYF

V: TRBV7-9
J: TRBJ2-1
CDR3: CASSSPPPGYQFF

V: TRBV5-5
J: TRBJ2-7
CDR3: CASSFSFGAYEQYF

V: TRBV11-2
J: TRBJ2-3
CDR3: CASSSRTTGNAYTQYF